Presented here are 32 T cell receptor beta chains from one specimen sequenced in a study of T cells after yellow fever vaccination. TCRdb re-called the 5' RACE reads with MiXCR, one entry per CDR3 protein. The sample holds some 320,000 distinct CDR3 sequences, around a tenth seen once. Sequencing was performed on CD4+ T cells sorted from PBMCs, taken 45 days after the yellow fever booster vaccination. These receptors originate from a man between 18 and 35 years old who received the YFV17D yellow fever vaccine.

In this sample, this clonotype turned up a few times. The genes are TRBV28 and TRBJ2-1; 9 positions agree with TRBD2. V was pared by 5 bases and J by 7 bases, with 12 bases of the junction left unmatched. The CDR3 totals 16 residues. Germline V gene lookup returns CDR1 MDHEN and CDR2 SYDVKM. Here the CDR3 reads CASSGGGGGAENEQFF. The CDR3 nucleotides are TGTGCCAGCAGTGGAGGGGGCGGGGGGGCTGAGAATGAGCAGTTCTTC.

This clonotype was found a few times. The rearrangement joins TRBV20-1 to TRBJ2-3; D perhaps matches TRBD2 (6 bases). Germline CDR1 DFQATT, CDR2 SNEGSKA (reference sequence). The CDR3 sequence is 14 residues long. V gave up 3 bases and J gave up 7 bases, with 17 bases separating them. Here the CDR3 DNA reads TGCAGTGCTAGGACAAGGGACTCCTCCTATACGCAGTATTTT. Amino acids: CSARTRDSSYTQYF.

The chain uses TRBV18 and TRBJ2-3; a possible D gene is TRBD1 (5 bases). Looked up from germline, CDR1 is KGHSH and CDR2 is LQKENI. Trimming cost V 3 bases and J 0 bases, with 19 bases left between them. The CDR3 contains 18 residues. CDR3 amino acids: CASSPTTGLRSSTDTQYF. Written as DNA, the CDR3 is TGTGCCAGCTCACCTACAACAGGATTGAGATCTAGCACAGATACGCAGTATTTT.

This clonotype turned up a few times. This chain connects TRBV27 to TRBJ2-7; 7 nucleotides line up with TRBD2. Trimming took 5 bases from V and 6 from J; bases not matched to a gene: 10. This CDR3 spans 14 amino acids. The germline CDR1 and CDR2 sequences are MNHEY and SMNVEV (reference sequence). The CDR3 region has the DNA TGTGCCAGCAGTCCGTGCCCGGGGGGTTGCGAGCAGTACTTC. Its protein product is CASSPCPGGCEQYF.

The chain recombines TRBV19 with TRBJ2-5; D might be TRBD1 (6 bases). There are 11 residues in the CDR3. The germline V gene encodes CDR1 LNHDA and CDR2 SQIVND (reference sequence). With 9 bases removed from V and 2 bases from J, the gap between germline ends came to 7 bases. The CDR3 sequence: CASGQQETQYF. CDR3 nucleotide sequence: TGTGCCAGCGGACAGCAAGAGACCCAGTACTTC.

Many counts were recorded for this clonotype. V gene TRBV5-1 combines with J gene TRBJ2-5, with 7 positions matching TRBD1. Per germline, CDR1 SGHRS and CDR2 YFSETQ. The V and J ends lost 0 bases and 5 bases, in that order; junction bases with no gene match: 4. This CDR3 is 14 amino acids long. This chain's CDR3 is CASSLGGGAETQYF. The CDR3 DNA sequence: TGCGCCAGCAGCTTGGGAGGGGGCGCGGAGACCCAGTACTTC.

The chain combines TRBV6-2 or TRBV6-3 with TRBJ1-6; 9 bases agree with TRBD1. This CDR3 contains 15 residues. Trimming removed 4 bases from V and 10 bases from J; junction bases left unmatched: 8. Germline lookup yields CDR1 MNHEY and CDR2 SVGEGT. The CDR3 sequence: CASSSTGQGISPLHF. The CDR3 DNA is TGTGCCAGCAGTTCTACCGGACAGGGGATCTCACCCCTCCACTTT.

This clonotype was recorded at least ten times. This chain connects TRBV6-1 to TRBJ2-1, with D uncertain. Trimming took 3 bases from V and 4 from J, leaving 10 bases between them. Germline V gene sequence: CDR1 MNHNS, CDR2 SASEGT. CDR3 size: 14 residues. The CDR3 sequence: CASSDPGSYNEQFF. The CDR3, as DNA: TGTGCCAGCAGTGACCCCGGCTCATACAATGAGCAGTTCTTC.

V and J are TRBV7-2 and TRBJ2-3; D remains ambiguous. CDR3 length: 12 amino acids. With 4 bases removed from V and 10 bases from J, the gap between germline ends came to 12 bases. Germline V gene sequence: CDR1 SGHTA, CDR2 FQGNSA. The CDR3 region is CASSSVRYAQYF. The CDR3 coding sequence is TGTGCCAGCAGCTCCGTCAGATACGCGCAGTATTTT.

The V call is TRBV7-3, the J call TRBJ2-1; D is possibly TRBD1 (6 bases). V dropped 1 base and J dropped 2 bases, with 12 bases sitting between them. This CDR3 spans 16 amino acids. Germline loops: CDR1 SGHTA, CDR2 FQGTGA. This CDR3 reads CASSLRGQGAYNEQFF. The CDR3 coding sequence is TGTGCCAGCAGCTTAAGGGGGCAGGGCGCCTACAATGAGCAGTTCTTC.

The V and J genes are TRBV2 and TRBJ1-1; D uncertain. The CDR3 has 11 residues. Trimming took 3 bases from V and 7 from J, leaving 6 bases between them. The germline CDR1 and CDR2 sequences are SNHLY and FYNNEI. CDR3 in DNA: TGTGCCAGCAGTGACCCGTTTGAAGCTTTCTTT. Protein sequence: CASSDPFEAFF.

The chain combines TRBV5-6 with TRBJ2-3; the D gene is possibly TRBD2 (6 bases). V lost 2 bases, J lost 6 bases, and 13 bases lay in between. Germline V gene lookup returns CDR1 SGHDT and CDR2 YYEEEE. The CDR3 has 14 amino acids. In nucleotides, the CDR3 is TGTGCCAGCAGCTTCTGGCGGGGCCGGGATACGCAGTATTTT. As protein: CASSFWRGRDTQYF. The full variable domain, its missing parts supplied by reference TRBV5-6 and TRBJ2-3, is DAGVTQSPTHLIKTRGQQVTLRCSPKSGHDTVSWYQQALGQGPQFIFQYYEEEERQRGNFPDRFSGHQFPNYSSELNVNALLLGDSALYLCASSFWRGRDTQYFGPGTRLTVL.

The rearrangement uses TRBV5-1 and TRBJ2-7; the D is unclear. The CDR3 length is 14 residues. V lost 0 bases and J lost 0, with 7 bases in between. The germline CDR1 and CDR2 sequences are SGHRS and YFSETQ. The CDR3: CASSLDGVSYEQYV. CDR3 DNA: TGCGCCAGCAGCTTGGACGGAGTCTCCTACGAGCAGTACGTC.

This rearrangement joins TRBV7-2 to TRBJ1-4, with D unclear. This CDR3 has 14 amino acids. Germline V gene lookup returns CDR1 SGHTA and CDR2 FQGNSA. The ends were cut back, 0 bases at V and 10 bases at J, with 12 bases in the middle. As DNA, the CDR3 is TGTGCCAGCAGCTTAGCGGACGCCCGGCCAAAACTGTTTTTT. Its translation: CASSLADARPKLFF.

This clonotype was seen only a few times. The J gene is TRBJ2-5, the V gene TRBV10-3, with D maybe TRBD2 (6 bases). Trimming removed 4 bases from V and 2 bases from J, with 14 bases in between. Germline V gene lookup returns CDR1 ENHRY and CDR2 SYGVKD. The CDR3 loop spans 15 amino acids. The DNA for the CDR3 is TGTGCCATCAGTGCGGTAGCGGTTTTACAAGAGACCCAGTACTTC. Amino acids: CAISAVAVLQETQYF.

This clonotype occurred a few times. CDR3 sequence reads: CASSRLGAHYGYTF. CDR3 nucleotide sequence: TGTGCCAGCAGCCGCCTGGGGGCCCACTATGGCTACACCTTC. The chain is built from TRBV11-2 and TRBJ1-2; TRBD1 might be the D (6 bases). Looked up from germline, CDR1 is SGHAT and CDR2 is FQNNGV. The V gene lost 5 bases and the J gene lost 3 bases, with 13 bases spanning the gap. The CDR3 consists of 14 residues.

The chain couples TRBV7-3 to TRBJ2-1; D is ambiguous. The CDR3 sequence is 11 residues long. The ends were cut back, 5 bases at V and 5 bases at J, with 4 bases in the middle. Germline CDR1 reads SGHTA; CDR2 reads FQGTGA. The CDR3 nucleotides read TGTGCCAGCAGCGCCAACAATGAGCAGTTCTTC. Its protein is CASSANNEQFF. The full variable domain, with the rest looked up from reference TRBV7-3 and TRBJ2-1, is GAGVSQTPSNKVTEKGKYVELRCDPISGHTALYWYRQSLGQGPEFLIYFQGTGAADDSGLPNDRFFAVRPEGSVSTLKIQRTERGDSAVYLCASSANNEQFFGPGTRLTVL.

The table lists this clonotype with a few counts. V usage is TRBV18 and J usage is TRBJ2-7; perhaps TRBD1 as D (6 bases). CDR3 size: 15 residues. With 3 bases removed from V and 3 bases from J, the gap between germline ends came to 15 bases. Germline V CDR1 and CDR2: KGHSH, LQKENI. CDR3 protein: CASSPLDQGIYEQYV. The CDR3 coding sequence is TGTGCCAGCTCACCCTTAGACCAGGGGATCTACGAGCAGTACGTC.

This clonotype was observed a handful of times. The genes are TRBV3-1 and TRBJ1-2; a possible D gene is TRBD1 (6 bases). The V and J ends lost 4 bases and 6 bases respectively, with 15 bases between them. This CDR3 spans 14 amino acids. CDR1 is LGHDT, CDR2 YNNKEL, per germline (reference sequence). The chain's CDR3 is CASSPRSGGHGYTF. Here the CDR3 DNA reads TGTGCCAGCAGCCCCCGTTCTGGGGGCCATGGCTACACCTTC.

This clonotype came up a few times. The rearrangement uses TRBV11-1 and TRBJ2-7; D unclear. The CDR3 extends over 14 amino acids. Germline values: CDR1 SGHAT, CDR2 FQDESV (reference sequence). Trimming removed 1 base at V and 3 bases at J, with 10 bases between. CDR3 bases: TGTGCCAGCAGCTTAGACTCCTCGTTCTACGAGCAGTACGTC. Translation gives CASSLDSSFYEQYV.

This clonotype was seen at least ten times. The J gene is TRBJ2-1, the V gene TRBV6-5, with D unclear. This CDR3 comprises 12 residues. The germline CDR1 and CDR2 sequences are MNHEY and SVGAGI. Trimming shortened V by 5 bases and J by 9 bases, and 11 bases separated the two germline ends. CDR3 nucleotides: TGTGCCAGCAGTGCGAAGCCCCTTGAGCAGTTCTTC. This translates into CASSAKPLEQFF.

This clonotype was counted between two and nine times. V and J are TRBV6-2 or TRBV6-3 and TRBJ1-1, with 7 bases lining up with TRBD1. Germline V gene data show CDR1 as MNHEY and CDR2 as SVGEGT. The J segment lost 4 bases and the V segment lost 7 bases, leaving 9 bases of the junction unmatched. The CDR3 consists of 14 residues. CDR3 sequence reads: CASNLRTGFTEAFF. In DNA form, the CDR3 reads TGTGCCAGCAACTTACGGACAGGCTTCACTGAAGCTTTCTTT.

This clonotype has a handful of counts. CDR3 in amino acids: CASSRTGGPGETQYF. In nucleotides, the CDR3 is TGTGCCAGCAGCCGGACCGGGGGGCCGGGGGAGACCCAGTACTTC. The chain links TRBV4-2 to TRBJ2-5; a possible D gene is TRBD2 (7 bases). The V and J ends lost 4 bases and 5 bases respectively, with 17 bases between them. CDR3 size: 15 residues. Germline-derived CDR1 and CDR2 are LGHNA and YNFKEQ.

On this clonotype: Mismatch with germline at one junction end may stem from a read error. The chain combines TRBV7-7 with TRBJ2-2; D gene uncertain. CDR3 length: 15 residues. Germline V gives CDR1 SSHAT, CDR2 FNYEAQ (reference sequence). CDR3 DNA sequence: TGTGCTAGCAGCTTATCCGATCGCGCCACCGGGGAGCTGTTTTTT. This encodes CASSLSDRATGELFF.

This chain links TRBV4-3 with TRBJ1-2, with TRBD1 matching 7 bases. From germline, CDR1 is LGHNA and CDR2 YSLEER. The CDR3 extends over 14 amino acids. V shed 4 bases and J 6 bases; nucleotides not matched to a gene: 8. DNA of the CDR3: TGCGCCAGCAGCCCAGACAGGGTGTTTCATGGCTACACCTTC. This codes for CASSPDRVFHGYTF.

J is TRBJ1-5 and V is TRBV12-3 or TRBV12-4; D might be TRBD1 (5 bases). The V end lost 0 bases, the J end lost 9 bases, and 18 bases lay between the germline ends. The CDR3 totals 16 residues. The CDR3 protein is CASSLALADTIPPQHF. The CDR3 nucleotides are TGTGCCAGCAGTTTAGCGCTTGCGGACACCATACCGCCCCAGCATTTT.

The table lists this clonotype with a few counts. The CDR3: CSARGAGSRNTEAFF. DNA for the CDR3: TGCAGTGCTAGAGGTGCGGGCTCTCGGAACACTGAAGCTTTCTTT. The chain joins TRBV20-1 to TRBJ1-1, with no clear D. The CDR3 is 15 residues long. The V gene's germline CDR1 is DFQATT and CDR2 SNEGSKA (reference sequence). V was trimmed by 1 base and J by 1 base, leaving 13 bases between them.

The rearrangement links TRBV6-5 to TRBJ2-3; the D is unclear. V lost 2 bases to trimming and J lost 3 bases, with 9 bases between them. Germline V gene data show CDR1 as MNHEY and CDR2 as SVGAGI. The CDR3 has 14 residues. CDR3 sequence: CASSYTLPTDTQYF. In DNA form, the CDR3 reads TGTGCCAGCAGTTACACGCTTCCGACAGATACGCAGTATTTT.

This clonotype showed up just a few times. The CDR3 coding sequence is TGCGCCAGCAGCCAAGAGCCTCCGTACGGGGGGTCCGGAGTTGGGGCCAACGTCCTGACTTTC. Translating gives CASSQEPPYGGSGVGANVLTF. The gene calls are TRBV4-3 and TRBJ2-6; the match to TRBD2 covers 7 bases. Germline V gene lookup returns CDR1 LGHNA and CDR2 YSLEER. The CDR3 is 21 amino acids. J lost 3 bases, V lost 0 bases, and 17 bases had no gene match.

This clonotype was detected a few times. Relative to the germline gene, one junction end is altered; a read error may explain this. The chain employs TRBV7-9 and TRBJ1-4; D not resolved. This CDR3 is 11 amino acids long. The germline CDR1 and CDR2 sequences are SEHNR and FQNEAQ (reference sequence). CDR3 sequence: CASSSEGSPIF. For the CDR3, the DNA is TGTGCCAGCAGCTCGGAGGGTTCCCCCATTTTT.

This clonotype was recorded at least ten times. The chain carries TRBV14 and TRBJ2-1; D gene ambiguous. The V gene lost 0 bases and the J gene lost 7 bases, with 4 bases spanning the gap. CDR1 is SGHDN and CDR2 is FVKESK in the germline V gene. The CDR3 length is 12 residues. CDR3 sequence (DNA): TGTGCCAGCAGCCAAGACAGAAATGAGCAGTTCTTC. It is translated as CASSQDRNEQFF.

The sample holds a few counts of this clonotype. The chain recombines TRBV10-3 with TRBJ2-1; TRBD2 is a possible D gene (6 bases). Per germline, CDR1 ENHRY and CDR2 SYGVKD. The germline V and J ends were trimmed by 2 bases and 2 bases, with 7 bases remaining between them. This CDR3 spans 14 amino acids. The DNA for the CDR3 is TGTGCCATCAGTGAGCGGGGGACCTACAATGAGCAGTTCTTC. Its protein product is CAISERGTYNEQFF.